This T cell receptor beta chain was documented in a study of shared clonotypes between healthy human individuals. As for the study in general: Donors, aged 18 to 49, were a couple of women and a few men.

Sequencing used immunoSEQ multiplex PCR; TCRdb keeps in-frame clones, though not all of them. The table lists about 2.1 million clones, 93% of them singletons. CDR3 length: 15 residues. The V gene end was trimmed by 3 bases and the J gene end by 8 bases; junction bases not matched to a gene: 9. Per the germline V gene, CDR1 is MNHEY and CDR2 is SMNVEV (reference sequence). The naive CD8 subset, CD45RO-negative cells positively selected for CCR7, excluded terminally differentiated effector memory CD45RA+ cells. Sequenced sample: naive CD8+ T cells from PBMCs. V and J are TRBV27 and TRBJ1-4, with TRBD1 identical over 7 bases. This clonotype originated in a man aged 18 to 29 in good health. Some clones in this sample may be carry-over from other donors' samples. The CDR3 loop reads CASSFSGTDPEKLFF. CDR3 bases: TGTGCCAGCAGTTTCTCCGGGACAGACCCCGAAAAACTGTTTTTT.